This T cell receptor (beta chain) was observed in a study of blood T cell repertoires in COVID-19. Study-level information: Italy, Spain and the United States were the sources of the convalescent and acute COVID-19 samples. T cells, B-cell-depleted T cells, or PBMCs supplied cDNA or gDNA.

Germline CDR1 is GTSNPN and CDR2 is SVGIG (reference sequence). The V gene lost 0 bases and the J gene lost 7 bases, with 7 bases spanning the gap. The CDR3 has 13 residues. Original handling: Amplification with reference gene primers provided the estimates of nucleated cell counts. The repertoire was sequenced with immunoSEQ multiplex PCR; TCRdb's copy has only in-frame clones and lacks some. V, J and clone size were drawn from that table, and D and trimming were deduced from the DNA. The table has 35,000 to 45,000 clones, roughly 84% seen once. The material sequenced was peripheral blood. This clonotype originated in a human donor in a cohort sampled during active COVID-19. This chain uses TRBV30 with TRBJ1-6; D is uncertain. The CDR3 loop is CAWSVGGNSPLHF. CDR3 in DNA: TGTGCCTGGAGTGTTGGCGGAAATTCACCCCTCCACTTT.